One sample yielded the 13 T cell receptor beta chains listed below, sequenced in a study of blood T cell repertoires in COVID-19. Generated by immunoSEQ multiplex PCR, the TCRdb table keeps only in-frame clones and is missing some. The data show around 240,000 clones, around 90% seen once. Sequencing used PBMCs or T cells enriched from blood (not recorded which). The receptors originated from a man aged 50-60 years who had been exposed to COVID-19.

This rearrangement joins TRBV4-1 to TRBJ2-7, with TRBD1 matching over 8 bases. V lost 1 base and J lost 7; bases outside the gene matches: 6. Looked up from germline, CDR1 is MGHRA and CDR2 is YSYEKL. The CDR3 loop spans 14 amino acids. CDR3 residues: CASSQGQGAGEQYF. CDR3 nucleotide sequence: TGCGCCAGCAGCCAAGGTCAGGGGGCGGGGGAGCAGTACTTC.

There are a few counts of this clone. The rearrangement links TRBV9 to TRBJ1-2; D is unresolved. Germline values: CDR1 SGDLS, CDR2 YYNGEE. This CDR3 is built from 14 residues. Trimming left V 3 bases short and J 1 base short, with 10 bases between. In nucleotides, the CDR3 is TGTGCCAGCAGCGGATCCGGTCGTAACTATGGCTACACCTTC. Residues: CASSGSGRNYGYTF.

The gene calls are TRBV30 and TRBJ2-2, with 7 bases that match TRBD1. CDR1 and CDR2 from the germline V gene are GTSNPN and SVGIG (reference sequence). The trim removed 3 bases at V and 3 bases at J, leaving 4 bases unmatched. The CDR3 has 14 residues. CDR3: CAWRTGADTGELFF. The CDR3 DNA follows: TGTGCCTGGAGAACAGGGGCAGACACCGGGGAGCTGTTTTTT.

The chain links TRBV5-5 to TRBJ2-7, with D maybe TRBD2 (5 bases). The CDR3 spans 15 residues. The ends were cut back, 4 bases at V and 1 base at J, with 15 bases in the middle. Looked up from germline, CDR1 is SGHKS and CDR2 is YYEKEE (reference sequence). CDR3 DNA: TGTGCCAGCAGCAGTGAGGGCGGGTCGTCCTACGAGCAGTACTTC. Residues: CASSSEGGSSYEQYF. The entire variable domain, with the rest obtained from reference TRBV5-5 and TRBJ2-7, is as follows: DAGVTQSPTHLIKTRGQQVTLRCSPISGHKSVSWYQQVLGQGPQFIFQYYEKEERGRGNFPDRFSARQFPNYSSELNVNALLLGDSALYLCASSSEGGSSYEQYFGPGTRLTVT.

The CDR3 region has the DNA TGTGCCAGACAGGGAAGCAATCAGCCCCAGCATTTT. Translation gives CARQGSNQPQHF. The chain is built from TRBV2 and TRBJ1-5; D is possibly TRBD1 (6 bases). V lost 9 bases to trimming and J lost 1 base, with 7 bases between them. The CDR3 extends over 12 amino acids. In germline, CDR1 is SNHLY, CDR2 FYNNEI.

The V call is TRBV6-1, the J call TRBJ1-2, with D uncertain. This CDR3 is built from 13 residues. Trimming stripped 1 base from V and 7 bases from J, with 10 bases between. In germline, CDR1 is MNHNS, CDR2 SASEGT. The CDR3 region has the DNA TGTGCCAGCAGTGAAGTAGGGAGAAGTGGCTACACCTTC. It yields the protein CASSEVGRSGYTF.

The chain has TRBV19 and TRBJ2-3; 7 bases agree with TRBD1. Per the germline V gene, CDR1 is LNHDA and CDR2 is SQIVND (reference sequence). V lost 5 bases and J lost 2; bases outside the gene matches: 10. This CDR3 is built from 16 residues. The CDR3 region is CASSGYRDRYTDTQYF. The CDR3 region has the DNA TGTGCCAGTAGTGGTTACCGGGACAGATACACAGATACGCAGTATTTT. The full variable domain, rest sourced from reference TRBV19 and TRBJ2-3, is DGGITQSPKYLFRKEGQNVTLSCEQNLNHDAMYWYRQDPGQGLRLIYYSQIVNDFQKGDIAEGYSVSREKKESFPLTVTSAQKNPTAFYLCASSGYRDRYTDTQYFGPGTRLTVL.

This clone was counted only a few times. CDR3 loop: CASRPLEGRSGYTF. The CDR3, as DNA: TGTGCCAGCAGGCCCCTCGAGGGTAGGTCTGGCTACACCTTC. The chain links TRBV2 to TRBJ1-2; D ambiguous. The CDR3 runs to 14 residues. CDR1 is SNHLY, CDR2 FYNNEI, per germline. Trimming took 6 bases from V and 7 from J, leaving 18 bases between them. The entire variable domain, with the rest obtained from reference TRBV2 and TRBJ1-2, is as follows: EPEVTQTPSHQVTQMGQEVILRCVPISNHLYFYWYRQILGQKVEFLVSFYNNEISEKSEIFDDQFSVERPDGSNFTLKIRSTKLEDSAMYFCASRPLEGRSGYTFGSGTRLTVV.

The V and J genes are TRBV28 and TRBJ2-4, with 9 bases identical to TRBD1. Germline CDR1 and CDR2: MDHEN and SYDVKM. The CDR3 loop spans 15 amino acids. With V trimmed by 2 bases and J by 7 bases, 6 bases remained unmatched. CDR3 loop: CASSLIQGAGNIQYF. In nucleotides, the CDR3 is TGTGCCAGCAGTTTAATACAGGGGGCCGGGAACATTCAGTACTTC.

The V call is TRBV12-5, the J call TRBJ2-1; D not resolved. CDR3 length: 12 amino acids. Germline V CDR1 and CDR2: LGHNT, FRNRAP. V lost 7 bases to trimming and J lost 8 bases, with 12 bases between them. The CDR3 reads CASALLFDEQFF. CDR3 in DNA: TGTGCTAGTGCCCTCCTTTTTGATGAGCAGTTCTTC. The full variable domain, in which reference TRBV12-5 and TRBJ2-1 provide the parts outside the CDR3, is DARVTQTPRHKVTEMGQEVTMRCQPILGHNTVFWYRQTMMQGLELLAYFRNRAPLDDSGMPKDRFSAEMPDATLATLKIQPSEPRDSAVYFCASALLFDEQFFGPGTRLTVL.

The V call is TRBV7-9, the J call TRBJ1-1; D possibly corresponds to TRBD1 (6 bases). Trimming removed 1 base from V and 4 bases from J, with 13 bases in between. This CDR3 comprises 15 residues. Per the germline V gene, CDR1 is SEHNR and CDR2 is FQNEAQ (reference sequence). Written as DNA, the CDR3 is TGTGCCAGCAGCTTAGGTGGGGGCAGGGCCACTGAAGCTTTCTTT. Translating gives CASSLGGGRATEAFF.

The chain links TRBV19 to TRBJ1-1; perhaps TRBD1 as D (5 bases). Looked up from germline, CDR1 is LNHDA and CDR2 is SQIVND (reference sequence). The CDR3 has 13 amino acids. Trimming removed 3 bases at V and 1 base at J, with 6 bases between. This chain's CDR3 is CASSMQGNTEAFF. The CDR3 DNA reads as TGTGCCAGTAGTATGCAGGGGAACACTGAAGCTTTCTTT.

V and J are TRBV5-1 and TRBJ2-1, with 12 bases identical to TRBD2. J lost 2 bases, V lost 4 bases, and 7 bases had no gene match. This CDR3 region has 17 residues. The germline gives CDR1 SGHRS, CDR2 YFSETQ. As DNA, the CDR3 is TGCGCCAGCAGCGATGCTAGCGGGGGGGCCCCCTACAATGAGCAGTTCTTC. Its translation is CASSDASGGAPYNEQFF.